The clone carrying this TCR beta chain appeared many times. As yet, its antigen is unknown. This specimen comes from a study of human T cells and chemical hapten exposure. General study points: There were significantly more large CDR3 similarity clusters among expanded TCRs than among controls. Healthy individuals' immune responses may differ from those of donors, who had alopecia.

Each CDR3 protein is one row after TCRdb ran MiXCR on the RACE reads. Altogether about 360,000 distinct CDR3 sequences are present, 4.8% being singletons, with the ten largest covering roughly 2.4%. The time point denotes: patch test 1, 2 weeks after DPC sensitization. As to treatment: therapeutic diphenylcyclopropenone sensitization with weekly scalp DPC. Per germline, CDR1 SGHTA and CDR2 FQGNSA. The CDR3 extends over 17 amino acids. The V and J ends lost 5 bases and 3 bases respectively, with 20 bases between them. V is TRBV7-2 and J is TRBJ2-4; tentative D call: TRBD1 (7 bases). The sample in question was whole blood, obtained in connection with sensitization to the hapten diphenylcyclopropenone (DPC). The receptor was derived from a woman aged 45 to 65 with alopecia areata. Some clones in this sample may be carry-over from other donors' samples. CDR3 sequence (DNA): TGTGCCAGCAGCCCCGAGGGGGCTAGCGCGGTCAAAAACATTCAGTACTTC. Amino acids: CASSPEGASAVKNIQYF.